The next 6 T cell receptor beta chains were all read from a single sample in a study of blood T cell repertoires in COVID-19. The method was immunoSEQ multiplex PCR; TCRdb's version includes in-frame clones alone and lacks a portion of them. The repertoire holds 140,000 to 150,000 clones, with roughly four fifths as singletons. Material for sequencing was peripheral blood. All receptors derive from a human donor with acute or convalescent COVID-19. The donor label of this sample is uncertain.

This sequence joins TRBV19 and TRBJ1-1; 7 bases match TRBD1. V shed 10 bases, J shed 0 bases, and the junction held 5 bases outside the gene matches. Germline V lookup: CDR1 LNHDA, CDR2 SQIVND (reference sequence). This CDR3 is built from 13 residues. The CDR3 DNA is TGTGCCACAGGGGACAGAATGAACACTGAAGCTTTCTTT. Protein sequence: CATGDRMNTEAFF.

The chain uses TRBV5-3 and TRBJ1-5; D gene uncertain. TRBV5-3 is given ORF status, its function remaining uncertain. The length of the CDR3 is 12 residues. The ends were cut back, 7 bases at V and 3 bases at J, with 8 bases in the middle. The CDR3 loop reads CARRLINQPQHF. The CDR3 DNA follows: TGTGCCAGACGACTGATCAATCAGCCCCAGCATTTT.

The genes are TRBV6-4 and TRBJ2-6, with 7 bases fitting TRBD1. Trimming cost V 4 bases and J 1 base; bases outside gene matches: 10. CDR1 and CDR2 (germline): MRHNA, SNTAGT. The CDR3 sequence is 18 residues long. The CDR3 region is CASSGGGRDASGANVLTF. For the CDR3, the DNA is TGTGCCAGCAGTGGAGGGGGCAGGGACGCTTCTGGGGCCAACGTCCTGACTTTC.

As DNA, the CDR3 is TGTGCGACCAGCTTAACAGGGGGCGTTGAAAAACTGTTTTTT. It specifies CATSLTGGVEKLFF. The rearrangement uses TRBV7-2 and TRBJ1-4, with 9 bases lining up with TRBD1. The CDR3 is 14 amino acids. In germline, CDR1 is SGHTA, CDR2 FQGNSA.

The chain employs TRBV4-1 and TRBJ1-6; no clear D gene. The CDR3 consists of 15 residues. Germline CDR1 is MGHRA and CDR2 is YSYEKL. V was cut by 4 bases and J by 0 bases, with 7 bases left in between. The CDR3 loop reads CASSRDSSYNSPLHF. DNA of the CDR3: TGCGCCAGCAGCCGAGATAGCTCCTATAATTCACCCCTCCACTTT.

This clone was picked up a small number of times. The rearrangement joins TRBV4-1 to TRBJ1-2; 7 bases align to TRBD1. CDR1 is MGHRA, CDR2 YSYEKL, per germline. This CDR3 spans 13 amino acids. J was trimmed by 12 bases and V by 1 base; bases with no gene match: 8. The CDR3 DNA sequence: TGCGCCAGCAGCCAAGTTGGACAGGAGTTGAACACCTTC. Translation gives CASSQVGQELNTF.